This TCR beta chain was documented in a study of T cell clones after liver transplantation. Study background: Immunosuppression withdrawal was tried within 2 years after liver transplantation in this trial. Graft-donor-reactive sequences were compared with third-party-reactive TCRbeta sequences from pre-transplant mixed lymphocyte reactions.

Comments on this clone: What it recognizes is unknown.

General study results and limits: Compared with third party-reactive sequences, donor-reactive ones declined more, independent of withdrawal success. In 5 of 8 subjects, circulating graft-donor-reactive CD4 TCRbeta sequences fell significantly after transplant.

Germline V CDR1 and CDR2: SGHDT, YYEEEE. V lost 4 bases, J lost 1 base, and 8 bases stayed unmatched. This CDR3 is built from 16 residues. The table came from immunoSEQ multiplex PCR; TCRdb's copy has only in-frame clones and leaves some out. The table lists roughly 51,000 clones, about 69% of them singletons, with just under 10% in the top ten. The sample consisted of CD4+ T cells from blood, taken more than 52 months after liver transplant. The clonotype comes from a human patient who received a liver transplant. Some T cells may have come from the graft donor. The gene calls are TRBV5-6 and TRBJ2-3, with TRBD1 matching 8 bases. The CDR3 loop reads CASSPGGPRGTDTQYF. CDR3 DNA: TGTGCCAGCAGCCCAGGGGGCCCCAGGGGCACAGATACGCAGTATTTT.